This entry lists 10 T cell receptor beta chains sequenced from one sample in a study of blood T cell repertoires in COVID-19. Sequenced by immunoSEQ multiplex PCR; TCRdb stores in-frame clones only, minus some. The sample yields about 480,000 clones, approximately 87% seen once. Sample: PBMCs or T cells enriched from blood (not recorded which). The receptors come from a woman between 35 and 50 years old who had recovered from COVID-19.

This clone has a single count. The rearrangement links TRBV7-2 to TRBJ2-5, with 7 bases that match TRBD1. The CDR3 extends over 14 amino acids. Germline loops: CDR1 SGHTA, CDR2 FQGNSA. J lost 5 bases, V lost 6 bases, and 9 bases had no gene match. The CDR3 loop reads CASRLDRATETQYF. DNA for the CDR3: TGTGCCAGCAGACTAGACAGGGCTACCGAGACCCAGTACTTC.

The genes are TRBV19 and TRBJ2-2, with D perhaps matching TRBD1 (6 bases). This CDR3 spans 14 amino acids. CDR1 is LNHDA, CDR2 SQIVND, per germline (reference sequence). With 7 bases removed from V and 4 bases from J, the gap between germline ends came to 13 bases. The CDR3 protein is CASIPQGTTGELFF. CDR3 DNA sequence: TGTGCCAGTATTCCCCAGGGGACCACCGGGGAGCTGTTTTTT.

This clone was counted a single time. The chain recombines TRBV3-1 (or the pseudogene TRBV3-2) with TRBJ2-3; 7 nucleotides agree with TRBD2. The CDR3 has 14 residues. In germline, CDR1 is LGHDT, CDR2 YNNKEL (reference sequence). Germline trimming cut 1 base from V and 7 bases from J; bases unmatched to any gene: 5. CDR3 residues: CASSQGGGRNTQYF. For the CDR3, the DNA is TGTGCCAGCAGCCAAGGGGGCGGGAGAAATACGCAGTATTTT.

The chain uses TRBV3-1 (or the pseudogene TRBV3-2) and TRBJ2-5, with TRBD1 as a possible D gene (7 bases). The V and J ends lost 1 base and 2 bases respectively, with 20 bases between them. The CDR3 consists of 18 residues. Germline CDR1 reads LGHDT; CDR2 reads YNNKEL (reference sequence). CDR3 coding DNA: TGTGCCAGCAGCCAAGGAATACGGAGCAGGGGGGAGCAAGAGACCCAGTACTTC. Amino acid sequence: CASSQGIRSRGEQETQYF.

The gene calls are TRBV6-1 and TRBJ1-3; the D gene is possibly TRBD1 (6 bases). Trimming pared 3 bases from V and 0 bases from J, leaving 12 bases between. The V gene's germline CDR1 is MNHNS and CDR2 SASEGT. The CDR3 consists of 16 residues. CDR3 loop: CASSEGHRTSGNTIYF. CDR3 DNA sequence: TGTGCCAGCAGTGAGGGACACCGGACCTCTGGAAACACCATATATTTT.

The chain is built from TRBV18 and TRBJ1-2, with TRBD1 matching 8 bases. This CDR3 contains 16 residues. CDR1 and CDR2 from the germline V gene are KGHSH and LQKENI. V trimming: 3 bases; J trimming: 0 bases; junction bases outside the gene matches: 6. The CDR3 region is CASSPTNRGTNYGYTF. The DNA for the CDR3 is TGTGCCAGCTCACCGACCAACAGGGGGACTAACTATGGCTACACCTTC.

This rearrangement joins TRBV11-2 to TRBJ1-2, with D tentatively TRBD1 (5 bases). This CDR3 comprises 15 residues. Germline V CDR1 and CDR2: SGHAT, FQNNGV. V was pared by 5 bases and J by 8 bases, with 21 bases between. The CDR3 is CASSPLDTTKGGYTF. In DNA, the CDR3 is TGTGCCAGCAGCCCCCTGGACACAACGAAGGGAGGCTACACCTTC.

This sequence joins TRBV19 and TRBJ2-7, with 7 nucleotides matching TRBD1. The germline gives CDR1 LNHDA, CDR2 SQIVND (reference sequence). V was pared by 5 bases and J by 2 bases, with 6 bases of the junction left unmatched. The CDR3 spans 14 residues. CDR3 nucleotide sequence: TGTGCCAGTAGTCCCCGGACAGGAACCTACGAGCAGTACTTC. This encodes CASSPRTGTYEQYF.

The chain is built from TRBV6-2 or TRBV6-3 and TRBJ1-2, with TRBD1 as a possible D gene (6 bases). The germline V gene has CDR1 MNHEY and CDR2 SVGEGT. Trimming pared 4 bases from V and 2 bases from J, leaving 11 bases between. The CDR3 runs to 14 residues. CDR3 nucleotides: TGTGCCAGCAGTTTACAGCAGGGGAACTATGGCTACACCTTC. Translating it yields CASSLQQGNYGYTF.

V usage is TRBV7-2 and J usage is TRBJ1-3; possibly TRBD1 for D (5 bases). The CDR3 runs to 14 residues. Per germline, CDR1 SGHTA and CDR2 FQGNSA. Trimming removed 0 bases at V and 5 bases at J, with 8 bases between. The CDR3 protein is CASSLAAGRNTIYF. As DNA, the CDR3 is TGTGCCAGCAGCTTAGCGGCAGGGAGAAACACCATATATTTT.